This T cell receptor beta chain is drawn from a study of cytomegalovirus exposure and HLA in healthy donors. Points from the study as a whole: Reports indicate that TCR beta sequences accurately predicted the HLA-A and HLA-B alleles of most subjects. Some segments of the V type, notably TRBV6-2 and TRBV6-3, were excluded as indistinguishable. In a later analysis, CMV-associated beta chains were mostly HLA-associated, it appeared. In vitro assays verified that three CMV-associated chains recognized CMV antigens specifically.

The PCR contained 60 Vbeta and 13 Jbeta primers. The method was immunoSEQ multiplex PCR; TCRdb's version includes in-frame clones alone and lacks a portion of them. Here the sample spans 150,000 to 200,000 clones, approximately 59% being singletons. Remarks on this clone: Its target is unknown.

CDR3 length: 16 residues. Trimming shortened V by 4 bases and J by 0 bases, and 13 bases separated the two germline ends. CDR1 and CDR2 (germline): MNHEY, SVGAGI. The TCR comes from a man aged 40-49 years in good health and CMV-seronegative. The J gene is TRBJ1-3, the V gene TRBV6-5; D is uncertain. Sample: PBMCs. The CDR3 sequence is CASSWREGFSGNTIYF. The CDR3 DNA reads TGTGCCAGCAGTTGGAGGGAGGGCTTCTCTGGAAACACCATATATTTT.